The 30 T cell receptor beta chains below come from one sample, sequenced in a study of T cell responses to AZD1222 COVID-19 vaccine. Some clones are missing from TCRdb's copy, which holds only in-frame ones; the method was immunoSEQ multiplex PCR. There are 130,000 or so clones in the sample; 84% occur only once, and about a quarter lies in the top ten. The sample was peripheral blood, taken 28 days after the second AZD1222 dose. The receptor set was obtained from an adult who received the AZD1222 COVID-19 vaccine.

The rearrangement links TRBV7-2 to TRBJ1-2; possibly TRBD1 for D (5 bases). V was cut by 5 bases and J by 4 bases, with 8 bases left in between. Germline CDR1 and CDR2: SGHTA and FQGNSA. The CDR3 is 12 amino acids. For the CDR3, the DNA is TGTGCCAGCAGCCCGCAGGGCTATGGCTACACCTTC. Translation: CASSPQGYGYTF.

The CDR3 here is CASSLQGSRGNSPLHF. In DNA form, the CDR3 reads TGCGCCAGCAGCCTTCAGGGGTCTCGCGGTAATTCACCCCTCCACTTT. The J gene is TRBJ1-6, the V gene TRBV4-1, with D possibly matching TRBD1 (6 bases). CDR1 MGHRA and CDR2 YSYEKL come from the germline V gene. V was cut by 4 bases and J by 6 bases, with 16 bases left in between. The CDR3 is 16 residues long.

As regards this clone: The sample has other DNA sequences that encode this CDR3 too. The V and J genes are TRBV12-3 or TRBV12-4 and TRBJ1-5, with D hard to call. Trimming shortened V by 2 bases and J by 2 bases, and 4 bases separated the two germline ends. The length of the CDR3 is 13 residues. The CDR3 region is CASSLSGNQPQHF. DNA for the CDR3: TGTGCCAGCAGTTTAAGTGGCAATCAGCCCCAGCATTTT.

The J gene is TRBJ2-6, the V gene TRBV5-6; TRBD1 matches at 9 bases. The V segment lost 3 bases and the J segment 2 bases; nucleotides outside the gene matches: 12. CDR1 and CDR2 (germline): SGHDT, YYEEEE. The CDR3 covers 19 residues. The CDR3 coding sequence is TGTGCCAGCAGCTGGGGACAGGGCCTAGGGATTGCTGGGGCCAACGTCCTGACTTTC. This codes for CASSWGQGLGIAGANVLTF.

V gene TRBV5-3 combines with J gene TRBJ2-7; TRBD2 is a possible D gene (6 bases). TRBV5-3 is an ORF; its function is uncertain. CDR3 length: 16 residues. V was trimmed by 10 bases and J by 2 bases, leaving 25 bases between them. The CDR3 protein is CASSADTSWGAYEQYF. The CDR3 coding sequence is TGTGCCTCCTCAGCGGACACCTCCTGGGGGGCCTACGAGCAGTACTTC.

The chain combines TRBV7-2 with TRBJ2-3, with TRBD2 identical over 10 bases. After removal of 3 bases from V and 2 bases from J, the junction contained 2 bases not matched to a gene. This CDR3 is 15 amino acids long. Germline V gives CDR1 SGHTA, CDR2 FQGNSA. In nucleotides, the CDR3 is TGTGCCAGCAGCTTCACTAGCGGGACCACAGATACGCAGTATTTT. Its translation is CASSFTSGTTDTQYF.

Only a few counts were recorded for this clone. The chain recombines TRBV28 with TRBJ1-2; D is uncertain. Germline loops: CDR1 MDHEN, CDR2 SYDVKM. Trimming stripped 5 bases from V and 0 bases from J, with 13 bases between. This CDR3 spans 15 amino acids. This chain's CDR3 is CASSPHSWTNYGYTF. The CDR3 bases are TGTGCCAGCAGTCCCCACTCCTGGACTAACTATGGCTACACCTTC.

This clone was recorded a few times. The chain couples TRBV30 to TRBJ2-3; D possibly corresponds to TRBD2 (5 bases). The CDR3 is 17 amino acids. V lost 5 bases, J lost 0 bases, and 21 bases lay in between. Germline-derived CDR1 and CDR2 are GTSNPN and SVGIG (reference sequence). CDR3 coding DNA: TGTGCCTGGCCCCTGGAGGCTACCCACTCTAGCACAGATACGCAGTATTTT. Protein: CAWPLEATHSSTDTQYF.

The chain recombines TRBV5-1 with TRBJ2-7; maybe TRBD1 (6 bases). This CDR3 has 16 residues. The V gene's germline CDR1 is SGHRS and CDR2 YFSETQ. Trimming left V 3 bases short and J 2 bases short, with 18 bases between. In nucleotides, the CDR3 is TGCGCCAGCAGCTCCTTTGGACAGCCAGGAGCCTACGAGCAGTACTTC. This gives the protein CASSSFGQPGAYEQYF. The whole variable domain, remainder taken from reference TRBV5-1 and TRBJ2-7, is KAGVTQTPRYLIKTRGQQVTLSCSPISGHRSVSWYQQTPGQGLQFLFEYFSETQRNKGNFPGRFSGRQFSNSRSEMNVSTLELGDSALYLCASSSFGQPGAYEQYFGPGTRLTVT.

This rearrangement joins TRBV28 to TRBJ1-1; D gene unclear. Germline loops: CDR1 MDHEN, CDR2 SYDVKM. The CDR3 totals 15 residues. The V end was cut by 9 bases, the J end by 1 base, with 18 bases between. CDR3 DNA sequence: TGTGCCAGTAATCCCGGGTTCGGTCCGAACACTGAAGCTTTCTTT. The encoded protein is CASNPGFGPNTEAFF.

The CDR3, as DNA: TGCGCCAGCAGCATCTTGGACAGATCCCGCCATTCACCCCTCCACTTT. Its protein is CASSILDRSRHSPLHF. The rearrangement uses TRBV5-1 and TRBJ1-6, with a weak D call TRBD1 (6 bases). The ends were cut back, 4 bases at V and 8 bases at J, with 19 bases in the middle. Germline V gene data show CDR1 as SGHRS and CDR2 as YFSETQ. The CDR3 has 16 residues.

The chain carries TRBV6-5 and TRBJ1-2; 8 nucleotides match TRBD1. V shed 5 bases and J 7 bases; nucleotides not matched to a gene: 12. The CDR3 runs 15 residues. The germline gives CDR1 MNHEY, CDR2 SVGAGI. The CDR3 protein is CASSPRQGSIGGYTF. In DNA, the CDR3 is TGTGCCAGCAGTCCACGACAGGGGTCTATTGGTGGCTACACCTTC.

The CDR3 nucleotides are TGTGCCAGCAGTCCCGCGGACGGCAATGAAAAACTGTTTTTT. It is translated as CASSPADGNEKLFF. This chain connects TRBV28 to TRBJ1-4; D ambiguous. Germline V gene sequence: CDR1 MDHEN, CDR2 SYDVKM. The CDR3 sequence is 14 residues long. Trimming pared 5 bases from V and 5 bases from J, leaving 12 bases between.

V and J are TRBV7-2 and TRBJ2-1, with TRBD1 matching over 7 bases. Per germline, CDR1 SGHTA and CDR2 FQGNSA. The CDR3 is made up of 14 amino acids. J gave up 4 bases and V 7 bases, and 7 bases lay outside the gene matches. The CDR3 sequence: CASNPGQRYNEQFF. The CDR3 coding sequence is TGTGCCAGCAACCCGGGACAGCGGTACAATGAGCAGTTCTTC.

The chain has TRBV4-1 and TRBJ2-1; 9 positions agree with TRBD1. CDR1 MGHRA and CDR2 YSYEKL come from the germline V gene. The CDR3 covers 17 residues. After removal of 0 bases from V and 11 bases from J, the junction contained 14 bases not matched to a gene. The DNA for the CDR3 is TGCGCCAGCAGCCAAGATATCAGGACCGAGACAGGGGGAAAGCAGTTCTTC. Amino acids: CASSQDIRTETGGKQFF.

This chain links TRBV11-3 with TRBJ2-5, with 8 bases that match TRBD2. V was pared by 4 bases and J by 2 bases, with 9 bases of the junction left unmatched. This CDR3 has 16 residues. Looked up from germline, CDR1 is SGHNT and CDR2 is YENEEA. For the CDR3, the DNA is TGTGCCAGCAGCTCGGGATTAGCGGGGAGACAAGAGACCCAGTACTTC. It yields the protein CASSSGLAGRQETQYF.

V usage is TRBV7-2 and J usage is TRBJ2-4; D gene uncertain. The CDR3 is made up of 14 amino acids. CDR1 SGHTA and CDR2 FQGNSA come from the germline V gene. V was cut by 0 bases and J by 0 bases, with 3 bases left in between. The CDR3 spells CASSLAAAKNIQYF. The CDR3 DNA sequence: TGTGCCAGCAGCTTAGCCGCAGCCAAAAACATTCAGTACTTC.

The J gene is TRBJ1-3, the V gene TRBV9, with D unclear. V was clipped by 3 bases and J by 3 bases, with 7 bases between them. Germline-derived CDR1 and CDR2 are SGDLS and YYNGEE. This CDR3 region has 13 residues. The CDR3 spells CASSGHDGNTIYF. As DNA, the CDR3 is TGTGCCAGCAGCGGACATGATGGAAACACCATATATTTT.

The V call is TRBV4-1, the J call TRBJ2-3; TRBD2 matches 10 bases. After removal of 1 base from V and 0 bases from J, the junction contained 7 bases not matched to a gene. The CDR3 covers 18 residues. The germline V gene encodes CDR1 MGHRA and CDR2 YSYEKL. The DNA for the CDR3 is TGCGCCAGCAGCCAAGTACCCAGCGGGGGGGTGAGCACAGATACGCAGTATTTT. It encodes CASSQVPSGGVSTDTQYF.

The CDR3 DNA is TGTGCCACAGAATTGGACGCCGCTTGGGGAAACACCATATATTTT. Amino acids: CATELDAAWGNTIYF. The chain recombines TRBV24-1 with TRBJ1-3; no clear D. Per germline, CDR1 KGHDR and CDR2 SFDVKD. Trimming removed 10 bases from V and 4 bases from J, with 19 bases in between. The CDR3 extends over 15 amino acids.

V usage is TRBV7-9 and J usage is TRBJ1-6; D gene uncertain. CDR1 and CDR2 from the germline V gene are SEHNR and FQNEAQ (reference sequence). The CDR3 is made up of 13 amino acids. V was pared by 2 bases and J by 10 bases, with 9 bases between. The CDR3, as DNA: TGTGCCAGCAGCTTATCGGAGAGCTCACCCCTCCACTTT. This gives the protein CASSLSESSPLHF.

This clone has just a few counts. The chain carries TRBV23-1 and TRBJ1-5; D is unresolved. TRBV23-1 is an ORF; its function is uncertain. Trimming removed 7 bases from V and 4 bases from J, with 14 bases in between. This CDR3 is 14 amino acids long. CDR3 region: CASKEEGTNQPQHF. CDR3 sequence (DNA): TGCGCCAGCAAGGAGGAGGGTACGAATCAGCCCCAGCATTTT.

The chain uses TRBV25-1 and TRBJ1-1; weak D call: TRBD1 (5 bases). Trimming left V 7 bases short and J 2 bases short, with 26 bases between. This CDR3 is built from 18 residues. From germline, CDR1 is MGHDK and CDR2 SYGVNS. The CDR3, as DNA: TGTGCCAGCACCAGTGAGGGTCTCCGCTGGGGGAGAAACACTGAAGCTTTCTTT. This codes for CASTSEGLRWGRNTEAFF.

The genes are TRBV7-6 and TRBJ1-1, with D unresolved. Per the germline V gene, CDR1 is SGHVS and CDR2 is FNYEAQ. Trimming pared 2 bases from V and 1 base from J, leaving 5 bases between. This CDR3 has 13 residues. CDR3 sequence: CASSLTENTEAFF. CDR3 sequence (DNA): TGTGCCAGCAGCTTAACAGAGAACACTGAAGCTTTCTTT.

The CDR3 loop is CASSLDPVTGNTIYF. The CDR3 DNA reads as TGTGCCAGCAGCTTAGATCCGGTGACTGGAAACACCATATATTTT. V is TRBV11-2 and J is TRBJ1-3; D gene uncertain. The CDR3 sequence is 15 residues long. The V end was cut by 0 bases, the J end by 2 bases, with 8 bases between. Germline CDR1 SGHAT, CDR2 FQNNGV.

This chain joins TRBV12-3 or TRBV12-4 and TRBJ1-2; D may be TRBD1 (6 bases). V gave up 6 bases and J gave up 4 bases, with 12 bases separating them. The CDR3 is 13 residues long. The chain's CDR3 is CASSPDRFYGYTF. CDR3 DNA sequence: TGTGCCAGCAGCCCGGACAGATTCTATGGCTACACCTTC.

The chain couples TRBV7-9 to TRBJ1-5, with TRBD1 identical over 9 bases. The CDR3 spans 15 residues. The V and J ends lost 5 bases and 2 bases, in that order; junction bases with no gene match: 4. CDR1 is SEHNR, CDR2 FQNEAQ, per germline (reference sequence). The DNA for the CDR3 is TGTGCCAGCAGCCGGGACAGGGTGGGCAATCAGCCCCAGCATTTT. As protein: CASSRDRVGNQPQHF.

The chain employs TRBV19 and TRBJ2-7; 8 bases are a match to TRBD2. Germline CDR1 reads LNHDA; CDR2 reads SQIVND (reference sequence). The CDR3 contains 15 residues. V gave up 7 bases and J gave up 6 bases; unmatched junction bases: 14. The CDR3 region has the DNA TGTGCCAGTACTACCCGGACTAGCCTTTTCGGCGAGCAGTACTTC. Protein: CASTTRTSLFGEQYF.

The CDR3 spells CARKSHREGRLAEAFF. The CDR3 nucleotides are TGTGCCAGAAAAAGCCACCGGGAGGGGAGGTTAGCTGAAGCTTTCTTT. The rearrangement joins TRBV21-1 to TRBJ1-1. TRBV21-1 is flagged as a pseudogene. The CDR3 runs 16 residues.

The J gene is TRBJ2-3, the V gene TRBV24-1; 7 bases match TRBD1. The CDR3 is 18 residues long. V lost 0 bases, J lost 5 bases, and 13 bases stayed unmatched. From germline, CDR1 is KGHDR and CDR2 SFDVKD. The CDR3 nucleotides are TGTGCCACCAGTGATTTGCGGGACAGTGCCCCAGAGGGAGATACGCAGTATTTT. It yields the protein CATSDLRDSAPEGDTQYF.